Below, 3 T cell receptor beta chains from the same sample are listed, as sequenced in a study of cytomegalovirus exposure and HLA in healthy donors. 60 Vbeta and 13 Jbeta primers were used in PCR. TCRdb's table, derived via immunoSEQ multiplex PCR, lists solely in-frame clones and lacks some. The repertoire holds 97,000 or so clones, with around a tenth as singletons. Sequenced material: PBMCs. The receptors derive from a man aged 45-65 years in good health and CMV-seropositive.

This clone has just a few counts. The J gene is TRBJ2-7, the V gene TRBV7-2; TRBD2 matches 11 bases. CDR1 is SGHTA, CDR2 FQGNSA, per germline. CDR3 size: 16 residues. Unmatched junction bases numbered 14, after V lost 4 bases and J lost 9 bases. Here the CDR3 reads CASSWFPVAGGGGQYF. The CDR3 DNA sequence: TGTGCCAGCAGCTGGTTCCCGGTAGCGGGAGGGGGGGGGCAGTACTTC.

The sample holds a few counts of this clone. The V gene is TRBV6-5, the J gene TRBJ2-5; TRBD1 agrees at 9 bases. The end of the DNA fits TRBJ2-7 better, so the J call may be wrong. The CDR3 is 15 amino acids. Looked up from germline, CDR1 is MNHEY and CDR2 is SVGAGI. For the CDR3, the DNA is TGTGCCAGCAGTTTCGGACAGGGGATATCCTACGAGCAGTACTTC. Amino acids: CASSFGQGISYEQYF.

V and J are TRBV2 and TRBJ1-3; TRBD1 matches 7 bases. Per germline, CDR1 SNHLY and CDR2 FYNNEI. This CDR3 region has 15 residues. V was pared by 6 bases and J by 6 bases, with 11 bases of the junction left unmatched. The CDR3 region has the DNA TGTGCCAGCAGCAACCCGACAGGGCACTTAAACACCATATATTTT. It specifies CASSNPTGHLNTIYF.